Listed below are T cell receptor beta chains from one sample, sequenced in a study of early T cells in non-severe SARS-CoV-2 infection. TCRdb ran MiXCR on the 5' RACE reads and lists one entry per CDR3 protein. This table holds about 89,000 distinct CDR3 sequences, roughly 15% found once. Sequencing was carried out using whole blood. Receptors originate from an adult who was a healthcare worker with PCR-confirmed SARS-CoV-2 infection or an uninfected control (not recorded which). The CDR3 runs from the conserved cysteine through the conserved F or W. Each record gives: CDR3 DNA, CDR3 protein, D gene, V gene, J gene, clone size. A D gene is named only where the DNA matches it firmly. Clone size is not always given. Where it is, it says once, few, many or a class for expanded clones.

TGTGCCACCAGTGATTTGACTGACGGGCTAAATACGCAGTATTTT,CATSDLTDGLNTQYF,NA,TRBV24-1,TRBJ2-3,few
TGTGCCAGCAGCTTAGTTCCGGGTTCCGCAGATACGCAGTATTTT,CASSLVPGSADTQYF,NA,TRBV11-2,TRBJ2-3,few
TGTGCCAGCAGCTTATCACCCCAGGACAGTCTGAAGACCCAGTACTTC,CASSLSPQDSLKTQYF,NA,TRBV7-2,TRBJ2-5,NA
TGTGCCAGCAGTTTCGCAGACAGGAGCTCTGGAAACACCATATATTTT,CASSFADRSSGNTIYF,NA,TRBV12-3/TRBV12-4,TRBJ1-3,few
TGTGCCAGCTGCAAAGTGATGGGAGACATATCGATGAACACTGAAGCTTTCTTT,CASCKVMGDISMNTEAFF,NA,TRBV21-1,TRBJ1-1,NA
TGTGCCAGCAGCTCTCCATATACCTCTGGAAACACCATATATTTT,CASSSPYTSGNTIYF,NA,TRBV7-6,TRBJ1-3,NA
TGTGCCAGCAGCCGGGGCCAGGGACTAGCGTTTACAGATACGCAGTATTTT,CASSRGQGLAFTDTQYF,TRBD2,TRBV3-1,TRBJ2-3,NA
TGTGCCACCGATGAATCTGACAGGGCGATTAATGGCTACACCTTC,CATDESDRAINGYTF,TRBD1,TRBV19,TRBJ1-2,few
TGTGCCACCAGTGATCCCGACAGAAGTGGTGAAAAACTGTTTTTT,CATSDPDRSGEKLFF,NA,TRBV24-1,TRBJ1-4,few
TGTGCCAGCATAGCGGGGTTTAACACCGGGGAGCTGTTTTTT,CASIAGFNTGELFF,TRBD2,TRBV6-1,TRBJ2-2,few
TGTGCCAGCAGCCAAAATAGCGGGGCTATCCAAGAGACCCAGTACTTC,CASSQNSGAIQETQYF,TRBD2,TRBV3-1,TRBJ2-5,many
TGTGCCAGCAGCTTTAGTCTGCGGGGTGCTGGATCCGGGGAGCTGTTTTTT,CASSFSLRGAGSGELFF,NA,TRBV7-8,TRBJ2-2,many
TGCAGCGTCGAACAGGGGGCCCAAAACATTCAGTACTTC,CSVEQGAQNIQYF,TRBD1,TRBV29-1,TRBJ2-4,few
TGTGCCAGCAGCTTAGTGGGGGACCCAATTGCTAACTATGGCTACACCTTC,CASSLVGDPIANYGYTF,NA,TRBV7-9,TRBJ1-2,many
TGTGCCAGCAGCTTTAACCCTAACACTGAAGCTTTCTTT,CASSFNPNTEAFF,NA,TRBV7-2,TRBJ1-1,NA
TGTGCCAGCAGTTACGGGCGCGGGGGGGCCGATGAGCAGTTCTTC,CASSYGRGGADEQFF,TRBD2,TRBV6-5,TRBJ2-1,many
TGTGCTAGTTCATTCTCCAGAAAAGAGACCCAGTACTTC,CASSFSRKETQYF,NA,TRBV12-5,TRBJ2-5,few
TGTGCCAGCAGTCGCACTAGCGGGGGGGCGGAGACCCAGTACTTC,CASSRTSGGAETQYF,TRBD2,TRBV6-6,TRBJ2-5,NA
TGCAGCGGGGGGGGGCCCGCGGACACCGGGGAGCTGTTTTTT,CSGGGPADTGELFF,NA,TRBV29-1,TRBJ2-2,NA
TGCGCCAGCAGGCCGATTGGGGTCAACGTCCTGACTTTC,CASRPIGVNVLTF,NA,TRBV4-1,TRBJ2-6,few
TGTGCCAGCGCAGAGAACACAGATACGCAGTATTTT,CASAENTDTQYF,NA,TRBV12-3/TRBV12-4,TRBJ2-3,many
TGTGCCAGCAGCCAAGATCCGGGACAGCAAGAGACCCAGTACTTC,CASSQDPGQQETQYF,TRBD1,TRBV3-1,TRBJ2-5,few
TGCAGTGCTAGTACAGGGAGAGCTTTCTTT,CSASTGRAFF,NA,TRBV20-1,TRBJ1-1,NA
TGTGCCACCAGCAGAGAACGGGGATTGAAGAATTCACCCCTCCACTTT,CATSRERGLKNSPLHF,NA,TRBV15,TRBJ1-6,many
TGCGCCAGCAGCTTGTACCCAGGGTCCACTGAAGCTTTCTTT,CASSLYPGSTEAFF,NA,TRBV5-1,TRBJ1-1,few
TGTGCCACCAGTGACCCTGGGAGAGGCAGGGGATCTCAAGAGACCCAGTACTTC,CATSDPGRGRGSQETQYF,NA,TRBV24-1,TRBJ2-5,NA
TGCAGTGCCAGAGGATGGGGCGCGGCGGGTGATACGCAGTATTTT,CSARGWGAAGDTQYF,NA,TRBV20-1,TRBJ2-3,many
TGCGCCAGCAGTGCGGCAGGCAATCAGTCACCCCTCCACTTT,CASSAAGNQSPLHF,NA,TRBV5-1,TRBJ1-6,few
TGTGCCAGCAGCCGACTTATTATGAACACTGAAGCTTTCTTT,CASSRLIMNTEAFF,NA,TRBV6-6,TRBJ1-1,few
TGTGCCACCGGGACGGGGGGCTCTGGAAACACCATATATTTT,CATGTGGSGNTIYF,NA,TRBV6-6,TRBJ1-3,NA
TGTGCCAGCAGCCCAGGGTCTGGTGGCTACACCTTC,CASSPGSGGYTF,NA,TRBV7-9,TRBJ1-2,few
TGTGCCATCAGCCCCACAGGGGGCGGGAACTATGGCTACACCTTC,CAISPTGGGNYGYTF,TRBD1,TRBV10-3,TRBJ1-2,once
TGTGCCAGCAGCGTAGGACAGGGTGGTAGAGAGACCCAGTACTTC,CASSVGQGGRETQYF,TRBD1,TRBV7-3,TRBJ2-5,many
TGCAGCGTCGACGAAACGACTAGTGTAGAGACCCAGTACTTC,CSVDETTSVETQYF,NA,TRBV29-1,TRBJ2-5,NA
TGCAGTGCTGGAGACAGAAATCAGCCCCAGCATTTT,CSAGDRNQPQHF,NA,TRBV20-1,TRBJ1-5,many
TGCAGCGTTGGATATCGGTTAGCGGGGGGGCCTGAGCAGTTCTTC,CSVGYRLAGGPEQFF,TRBD2,TRBV29-1,TRBJ2-1,few
TGTGCCAGCAGCCCTAGGGGGGGCACAGATACGCAGTATTTT,CASSPRGGTDTQYF,NA,TRBV11-2,TRBJ2-3,few
TGCGCCAGCAGCCGCGGACAGGGGCCAACGACGGATACGCAGTATTTT,CASSRGQGPTTDTQYF,TRBD1,TRBV4-1,TRBJ2-3,few
TGCAGTGCTAGGGTACTAGCGGGGGGTCTTTTTACGCAGTATTTT,CSARVLAGGLFTQYF,TRBD2,TRBV20-1,TRBJ2-3,few
TGCGCCAGCAGCTTGGTGGCTAGCGGGGGGGCCGGGGAGCTGTTTTTT,CASSLVASGGAGELFF,TRBD2,TRBV5-1,TRBJ2-2,NA
TGCAGCGTTGAAGATCCAATTCAGCGGGACAGGAGTCAGTATTTT,CSVEDPIQRDRSQYF,NA,TRBV29-1,TRBJ2-3,NA
TGTGCCAGCAGCCAAACGACAGACAATAACTATGGCTACACCTTC,CASSQTTDNNYGYTF,NA,TRBV3-1,TRBJ1-2,few
TGTGCCAGCAGCCCCCCCCATGCGGCTAACTATGGCTACACCTTC,CASSPPHAANYGYTF,NA,TRBV5-4,TRBJ1-2,NA
TGCAGCGTTGAAGGGCTAGTTGTGCCCGGGGAGCTGTTTTTT,CSVEGLVVPGELFF,NA,TRBV29-1,TRBJ2-2,NA
TGCAGTGCTAGAGATCACAGATCGAACTATGGCTACACCTTC,CSARDHRSNYGYTF,NA,TRBV20-1,TRBJ1-2,NA